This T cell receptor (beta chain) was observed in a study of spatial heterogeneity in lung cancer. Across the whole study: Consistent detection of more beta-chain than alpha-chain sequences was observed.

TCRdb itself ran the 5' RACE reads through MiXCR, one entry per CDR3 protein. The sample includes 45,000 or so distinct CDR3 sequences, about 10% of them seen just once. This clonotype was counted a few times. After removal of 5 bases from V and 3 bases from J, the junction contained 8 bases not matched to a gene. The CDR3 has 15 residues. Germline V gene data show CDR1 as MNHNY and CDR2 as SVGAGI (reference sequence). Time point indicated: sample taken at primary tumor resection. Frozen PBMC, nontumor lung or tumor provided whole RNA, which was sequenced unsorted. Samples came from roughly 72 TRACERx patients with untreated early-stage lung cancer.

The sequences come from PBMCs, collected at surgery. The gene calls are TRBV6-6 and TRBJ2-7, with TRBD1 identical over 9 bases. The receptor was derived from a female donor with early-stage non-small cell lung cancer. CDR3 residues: CASSTTGGGNYEQYF. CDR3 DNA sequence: TGTGCCAGCAGTACAACAGGGGGCGGTAACTACGAGCAGTACTTC.